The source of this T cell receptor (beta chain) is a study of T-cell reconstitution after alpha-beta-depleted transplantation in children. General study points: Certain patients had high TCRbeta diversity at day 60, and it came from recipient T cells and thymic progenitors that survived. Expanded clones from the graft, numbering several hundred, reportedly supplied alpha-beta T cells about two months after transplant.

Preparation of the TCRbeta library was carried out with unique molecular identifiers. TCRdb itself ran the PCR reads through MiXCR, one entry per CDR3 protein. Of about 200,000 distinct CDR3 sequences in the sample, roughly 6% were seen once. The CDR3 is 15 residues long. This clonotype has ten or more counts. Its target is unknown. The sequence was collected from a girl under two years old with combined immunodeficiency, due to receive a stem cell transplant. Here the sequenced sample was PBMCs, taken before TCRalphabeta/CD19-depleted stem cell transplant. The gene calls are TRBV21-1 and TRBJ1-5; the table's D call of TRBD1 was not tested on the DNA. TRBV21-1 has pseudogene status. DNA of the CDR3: TGTGCCAGCTTAATGGGGGCGCAGGGCAATCAGCCCCAGCATTTT. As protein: CASLMGAQGNQPQHF.